Below are 14 T cell receptor beta chains sequenced from a single sample in a study of T-cell reconstitution after alpha-beta-depleted transplantation in children. A TCRbeta library incorporating unique molecular identifiers was prepared. One entry per CDR3 protein results from TCRdb running MiXCR on the PCR reads. The data hold approximately 200,000 distinct CDR3 sequences, with 14% to 15% observed a single time. The sample was PBMCs from the stem cell graft donor, taken from the stem cell graft. These receptors originate from a human donor who donated a stem cell graft to a child with acute lymphoblastic leukemia.

Of note for this clonotype: This may arise from a read error, as a much more abundant clone is one base away. J is TRBJ2-2 and V is TRBV15; D is possibly TRBD1 or TRBD2 (5 bases each). The germline CDR1 and CDR2 sequences are LNHNV and YYDKDF (reference sequence). This CDR3 contains 18 residues. CDR3 in amino acids: CSTSRIAGTATHGRELFF. CDR3 in DNA: TGTTCCACCAGCAGGATCGCAGGGACGGCTACACATGGCCGGGAGCTGTTTTTT.

The V and J genes are TRBV20-1 and TRBJ2-4; D is uncertain. The CDR3 extends over 11 amino acids. The germline V gene encodes CDR1 DFQATT and CDR2 SNEGSKA (reference sequence). V lost 3 bases to trimming and J lost 5 bases, with 5 bases between them. This CDR3 reads CSASKENIQYF. The CDR3 DNA sequence: TGCAGTGCTAGTAAAGAAAACATTCAGTACTTC.

This rearrangement joins TRBV20-1 to TRBJ1-2; D remains unclear. Germline V gives CDR1 DFQATT, CDR2 SNEGSKA (reference sequence). This CDR3 is built from 12 residues. CDR3 protein: CIPFGSNYGYTF. As DNA, the CDR3 is TGCATCCCCTTTGGATCTAACTATGGCTACACCTTC.

This clonotype was counted at least ten times. The chain combines TRBV12-3 or TRBV12-4 with TRBJ2-5, with a weak D call TRBD2 (6 bases). The V end was cut by 6 bases, the J end by 5 bases, with 10 bases between. The CDR3 contains 12 residues. The CDR3 DNA sequence: TGTGCCAGCAGACGTGGGGGGGAGACCCAGTACTTC. Its protein product is CASRRGGETQYF.

There are many counts of this clonotype. V is TRBV5-5 and J is TRBJ2-5; 12 bases are a match to TRBD2. The germline gives CDR1 SGHKS, CDR2 YYEKEE (reference sequence). Trimming cost V 3 bases and J 4 bases; bases outside gene matches: 1. The CDR3 is made up of 14 amino acids. The CDR3 protein is CASSSTSGRETQYF. The CDR3 nucleotides read TGTGCCAGCAGCTCGACTAGCGGGAGAGAGACCCAGTACTTC.

This clonotype was detected many times. The chain joins TRBV12-3 or TRBV12-4 to TRBJ2-3; TRBD2 aligns across 7 bases. The length of the CDR3 is 14 residues. The V and J ends lost 8 bases and 3 bases, in that order; junction bases with no gene match: 8. CDR3 bases: TGTGCCAGCGGGCGGGAGTTCAAAACAGATACGCAGTATTTT. It encodes CASGREFKTDTQYF.

This clonotype was detected many times. The chain couples TRBV24-1 to TRBJ1-5, with a possible D match to TRBD1 (6 bases). CDR3 size: 13 residues. Trimming left V 4 bases short and J 9 bases short, with 12 bases between. Germline V lookup: CDR1 KGHDR, CDR2 SFDVKD. This CDR3 reads CATSERTDLPQHF. The CDR3 coding sequence is TGTGCCACCAGTGAGCGGACAGACCTGCCCCAGCATTTT.

The table lists this clonotype with many counts. The gene calls are TRBV20-1 and TRBJ2-7, with unresolved D. Germline V gene lookup returns CDR1 DFQATT and CDR2 SNEGSKA (reference sequence). The length of the CDR3 is 11 residues. V shed 3 bases and J shed 7 bases, with 10 bases lying between them. The CDR3 nucleotides are TGCAGTGCTAGTTCGGTGTTGGAGCAGTACTTC. This translates into CSASSVLEQYF.

This clonotype was counted between two and nine times. The V and J genes are TRBV5-1 and TRBJ1-5; 7 bases match TRBD1. Germline lookup yields CDR1 SGHRS and CDR2 YFSETQ. This CDR3 region has 15 residues. Trimming cost V 4 bases and J 3 bases; bases outside gene matches: 7. CDR3 nucleotides: TGCGCCAGCAGCCTAGGGACAGCTCCCAATCAGCCCCAGCATTTT. Protein product: CASSLGTAPNQPQHF.

This chain uses TRBV4-1 with TRBJ2-4; 15 bases fit TRBD2. The CDR3 loop spans 18 amino acids. The V gene's germline CDR1 is MGHRA and CDR2 YSYEKL. The trim removed 3 bases at V and 1 base at J, leaving 4 bases unmatched. The CDR3 here is CASSQGLAGGYAKNIQYF. The CDR3, as DNA: TGCGCCAGCAGCCAGGGACTAGCGGGGGGATATGCCAAAAACATTCAGTACTTC.

For this clonotype: This clone may be a read error of a much larger clone one base away. The chain joins TRBV20-1 to TRBJ2-7, with D possibly being TRBD1 (6 bases). There are 14 residues in the CDR3. CDR1 and CDR2 from the germline V gene are DFQATT and SNEGSKA (reference sequence). This CDR3 reads CSARDQRGSYDQYF. The CDR3, as DNA: TGCAGTGCTAGAGATCAAAGGGGGTCCTACGACCAGTACTTC.

The table lists this clonotype with many counts. This rearrangement joins TRBV7-9 to TRBJ1-2; D might be TRBD1 (6 bases). The V gene lost 4 bases and the J gene lost 10 bases, with 10 bases spanning the gap. This CDR3 is built from 11 residues. Germline CDR1 and CDR2: SEHNR and FQNEAQ (reference sequence). Here the CDR3 reads CASSSGDDYTF. CDR3 DNA: TGTGCCAGCAGCTCAGGGGATGACTACACCTTC.

This clonotype came up many times. This chain connects TRBV10-3 to TRBJ1-1; 8 bases agree with TRBD1. The CDR3 totals 15 residues. Germline trimming cut 5 bases from V and 1 base from J; bases unmatched to any gene: 6. Germline CDR1 and CDR2: ENHRY and SYGVKD. The CDR3 bases are TGTGCCATCAGTTCCCTGGACAGGGAGAACACTGAAGCTTTCTTT. It is translated as CAISSLDRENTEAFF.

This clonotype was seen many times. CDR3 region: CASSLVEPNTEAFF. CDR3 coding DNA: TGTGCCAGCAGCTTGGTCGAACCGAACACTGAAGCTTTCTTT. This chain links TRBV5-5 with TRBJ1-1; D unresolved. Germline CDR1 and CDR2: SGHKS and YYEKEE (reference sequence). The V gene lost 0 bases and the J gene lost 1 base, with 7 bases spanning the gap. The CDR3 contains 14 residues.